The 14 T cell receptor beta chains below were found in one sample sequenced in a study of T cell clones after liver transplantation. Assay used: immunoSEQ multiplex PCR; TCRdb lists only in-frame clones, some missing. The repertoire includes more than 95,000 clones, approximately 90% of them detected once, and approximately 0.78% sits in the top ten. This material consisted of CD4+ T cells from blood, taken 12 months after liver transplant. All receptors derive from a human patient who received a liver transplant. The graft donor may be the source of some T cells.

This clone appeared a single time. The chain recombines TRBV7-9 with TRBJ2-7; 8 bases agree with TRBD2. Germline CDR1 and CDR2: SEHNR and FQNEAQ (reference sequence). With V trimmed by 4 bases and J by 6 bases, 11 bases remained unmatched. This CDR3 has 15 residues. The CDR3: CASSSLSGKWGEQYF. In nucleotides, the CDR3 is TGTGCCAGCAGCTCTCTTAGCGGGAAATGGGGCGAGCAGTACTTC.

The sample holds one count of this clone. The chain is built from TRBV2 and TRBJ1-1; a possible D gene is TRBD1 (5 bases). This CDR3 has 14 residues. Trimming pared 5 bases from V and 3 bases from J, leaving 13 bases between. Germline CDR1 and CDR2: SNHLY and FYNNEI. CDR3 loop: CASSWGRDDTEAFF. The CDR3 nucleotides read TGTGCCAGCAGTTGGGGGAGGGATGACACTGAAGCTTTCTTT. Variable domain in full (rest from reference TRBV2 and TRBJ1-1): EPEVTQTPSHQVTQMGQEVILRCVPISNHLYFYWYRQILGQKVEFLVSFYNNEISEKSEIFDDQFSVERPDGSNFTLKIRSTKLEDSAMYFCASSWGRDDTEAFFGQGTRLTVV.

This clone was observed once. The J gene is TRBJ2-7, the V gene TRBV19; tentatively, D is TRBD1 or TRBD2 (5 bases each). Trimming removed 5 bases at V and 2 bases at J, with 10 bases between. The CDR3 covers 13 residues. Germline V gives CDR1 LNHDA, CDR2 SQIVND (reference sequence). This chain's CDR3 is CASSRGGPYEQYF. CDR3 coding DNA: TGTGCCAGTAGTCGGGGCGGTCCCTACGAGCAGTACTTC.

In its sample, this clone was seen once. The rearrangement links TRBV6-5 to TRBJ2-7, with D hard to call. This CDR3 contains 12 residues. The V end lost 0 bases, the J end lost 7 bases, and 7 bases lay between the germline ends. CDR1 MNHEY and CDR2 SVGAGI come from the germline V gene. The CDR3 is CASSYSGKEQYF. CDR3 nucleotides: TGTGCCAGCAGTTACTCGGGCAAGGAGCAGTACTTC.

The rearrangement links TRBV7-9 to TRBJ2-6; D remains unclear. Germline CDR1 reads SEHNR; CDR2 reads FQNEAQ (reference sequence). Trimming pared 0 bases from V and 4 bases from J, leaving 7 bases between. The length of the CDR3 is 15 residues. The CDR3 nucleotides read TGTGCCAGCAGCTTAGCGCTAAGAGGGGCCAACGTCCTGACTTTC. Amino acids: CASSLALRGANVLTF.

This chain connects TRBV7-2 to TRBJ2-3; 13 positions match TRBD2. CDR1 and CDR2 from the germline V gene are SGHTA and FQGNSA. The V and J ends lost 4 bases and 5 bases, in that order; junction bases with no gene match: 6. There are 16 residues in the CDR3. CDR3 DNA sequence: TGTGCCAGCAGCTCTCGGACTAGCGGGAGCGTAGATACGCAGTATTTT. Translation gives CASSSRTSGSVDTQYF.

The chain combines TRBV2 with TRBJ1-5, with 8 positions matching TRBD1. Losses at the gene ends were 7 bases for V and 0 bases for J; bases not matched to a gene: 8. The CDR3 covers 16 residues. The germline CDR1 and CDR2 sequences are SNHLY and FYNNEI. CDR3 bases: TGTGCCAGCACCCGCGGACAGGGTAGTAGCAATCAGCCCCAGCATTTT. It translates to CASTRGQGSSNQPQHF.

The gene calls are TRBV18 and TRBJ2-7; the D gene is possibly TRBD1 (6 bases). V gave up 6 bases and J gave up 0 bases, with 12 bases separating them. Per the germline V gene, CDR1 is KGHSH and CDR2 is LQKENI. The CDR3 length is 14 residues. This chain's CDR3 is CASSFDRSSYEQYF. The CDR3 nucleotides are TGTGCCAGCTCTTTCGACAGGAGCTCCTACGAGCAGTACTTC.

The chain recombines TRBV7-3 with TRBJ2-2; TRBD2 is a possible D gene (5 bases). The V end lost 1 base, the J end lost 1 base, and 10 bases lay between the germline ends. CDR1 SGHTA and CDR2 FQGTGA come from the germline V gene. This CDR3 is built from 16 residues. The CDR3 DNA reads as TGTGCCAGCAGCTTAATGAGGGCAGTGAACACCGGGGAGCTGTTTTTT. This codes for CASSLMRAVNTGELFF.

The chain uses TRBV27 and TRBJ2-7; D is uncertain. V was pared by 5 bases and J by 7 bases, with 12 bases between. Germline V gene sequence: CDR1 MNHEY, CDR2 SMNVEV (reference sequence). CDR3 length: 12 residues. The CDR3 spells CASSGPLQEQYF. The DNA for the CDR3 is TGTGCCAGCAGTGGCCCACTCCAGGAGCAGTACTTC.

CDR3 residues: CASSLAGGGLVDTQYF. The CDR3 nucleotides are TGTGCCAGCAGCTTGGCGGGAGGAGGTCTCGTTGATACGCAGTATTTT. The chain is built from TRBV5-4 and TRBJ2-3; 7 nucleotides match TRBD2. The CDR3 is made up of 16 amino acids. V gave up 0 bases and J gave up 6 bases; unmatched junction bases: 10. Germline V gives CDR1 SGHNT, CDR2 YYREEE (reference sequence).

This chain joins TRBV27 and TRBJ1-3; D gene uncertain. The CDR3 sequence is 15 residues long. Trimming removed 4 bases from V and 0 bases from J, with 10 bases in between. Germline loops: CDR1 MNHEY, CDR2 SMNVEV (reference sequence). CDR3 DNA sequence: TGTGCCAGCAGTTGGTCCGGAACCTCTGGAAACACCATATATTTT. Protein sequence: CASSWSGTSGNTIYF.

The V and J genes are TRBV5-1 and TRBJ2-1; TRBD2 aligns across 11 bases. The ends lost 2 bases at V and 5 bases at J; junction bases unmatched: 3. Germline CDR1 and CDR2: SGHRS and YFSETQ. This CDR3 is built from 15 residues. The chain's CDR3 is CASSLLAGVNNEQFF. The CDR3 DNA follows: TGCGCCAGCAGCTTACTAGCGGGAGTCAACAATGAGCAGTTCTTC.

The chain recombines TRBV21-1 with TRBJ2-5; the table's D call TRBD2 went unverified against the DNA. TRBV21-1 is annotated as a pseudogene. This CDR3 is 18 amino acids long. The CDR3 DNA reads TGTGCCAGCAGCAAAGACCCGGGACTAGCGGGAGGTATGGAGACCCAGTACTTC. This codes for CASSKDPGLAGGMETQYF.